This T cell receptor (beta chain) was captured by sequencing in a study of T cells in Graves' hyperthyroidism and ophthalmopathy. Study-level information: Any treatment followed the collection of peripheral blood at initial diagnosis.

This clonotype was observed many times. As yet, its antigen is unknown. The V gene's germline CDR1 is MDHEN and CDR2 SYDVKM. V shed 6 bases and J shed 5 bases, with 19 bases lying between them. This CDR3 has 15 amino acids. Study-wide findings and caveats: Most thyroid clonotypes that were expanded above 0.001 also turned up in blood. For ophthalmopathy, model prediction preceded onset by a median 6.5 months.

RNA transcripts served as the template for amplifying TCR beta CDR3 regions. An initial round of RT-PCR targeting the TCR CDR3 relied on the HTBI primer set. TCRdb reanalysed the multiplex PCR reads using MiXCR and keeps one entry per CDR3 protein. The sample includes about 500,000 distinct CDR3 sequences, 17% of them seen just once. This chain uses TRBV28 with TRBJ1-1; TRBD1 might be the D (6 bases). Sequences were obtained from blood. This sequence originates from a woman under 30 with Graves' ophthalmopathy. The CDR3 here is CASSLSGAGQTEAFF. CDR3 sequence (DNA): TGTGCCAGCAGCCTCTCGGGGGCAGGGCAGACTGAAGCTTTCTTT.